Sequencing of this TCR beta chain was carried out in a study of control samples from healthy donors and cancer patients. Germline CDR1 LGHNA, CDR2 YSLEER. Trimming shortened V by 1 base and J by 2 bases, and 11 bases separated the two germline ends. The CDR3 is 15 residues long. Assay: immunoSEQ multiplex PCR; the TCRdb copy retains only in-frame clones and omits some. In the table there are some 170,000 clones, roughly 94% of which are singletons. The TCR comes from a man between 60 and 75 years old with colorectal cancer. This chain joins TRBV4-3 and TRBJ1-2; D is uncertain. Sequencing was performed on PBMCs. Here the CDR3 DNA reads TGCGCCAGCAGCCAAGCGCGTTCCGGGAACTATGGCTACACCTTC. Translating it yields CASSQARSGNYGYTF.